The entry below describes one T cell receptor (beta chain). Its antigen has not been determined. Base qualities are not recorded, but no much larger clone differs from it by a single base. The CDR3 holds 14 amino acids from the cysteine to the phenylalanine. Kept here is only the CDR3 DNA, which spans 42 bases and is read in frame from base 1. The germline V gene gives CDR1 as MDHEN and CDR2 as SYDVKM. V and J are trimmed by 5 bases and 8 bases, and the gene matches miss 10 bases of the junction. The collaborating institutions used their own protocols to collect whole blood in K2EDTA tubes. For TCRbeta analysis, collaborators shipped samples as frozen whole blood, isolated PBMCs, or DNA extracted from either of those sample types. The entry originates in a study of blood T cell repertoires in COVID-19 (dated by TCRdb to about 2020). At the level of the whole study: Samples covering the acute and convalescent phases of COVID-19 were provided by collaborators in the United States, Italy and Spain. The material from the prospective study consisted of cDNA or gDNA derived from T cells, B-cell-depleted T cells, or PBMCs. Nearly every sample came with metadata listing a de-identified subject ID, COVID-19 status, age in years and sex. Subjects who had been exposed to COVID-19, were actively infected with it, or had recovered from it provided the deeply sampled blood TCRbeta repertoires that made up the dataset. A freely available public database, intended as a resource for researchers studying the immune response to SARS-CoV-2, is where the repertoires were released. The samples were drawn from the first 160 participants of the ongoing ImmuneRACE study and from 950 to 1,500 subjects provided by 6 global collaborators. Where available, HLA class I and class II types were taken from metadata supplied by the sample provider and were not determined by assay-based typing.

TCRbeta CDR3 regions were amplified from genomic DNA using the immunoSEQ Assay, a bias-controlled multiplex PCR. Regarding the original processing steps: Within the assay, amplification of reference gene primers was used to estimate how many nucleated cells each sample contained. Sequence reads were collapsed and filtered to measure the absolute abundance of every unique TCRbeta CDR3 rearrangement. For each sample, productive Simpson clonality was calculated as the square root of Simpson's diversity index across productive rearrangements. TCRdb's version of the immuneACCESS table is confined to in-frame rearrangements and falls short of the full clone set. An unresolved V gene accounts for under half of the shortfall where checked; the remainder is of unknown origin. That table supplies the V and J calls and clone size; D and trimming were determined from the DNA. The sample records some 76,000 clones, 87% of which are singletons. The leading ten clones occupy roughly 10% of the sample.

What the authors observed across the whole study: The amount of clinical and demographic metadata varied by source and participant and was provided uncurated.

This TCR was sampled from a young woman with acute or convalescent COVID-19. Sequencing was done on a sample of peripheral blood. Recombination linked TRBV28 to TRBJ1-1; 8 middle bases align to TRBD1. The base sequence is TGTGCCAGCAGTGCCCAAGCAGGGGGCGCGGAAGCTTTCTTT. It codes for CASSAQAGGAEAFF.